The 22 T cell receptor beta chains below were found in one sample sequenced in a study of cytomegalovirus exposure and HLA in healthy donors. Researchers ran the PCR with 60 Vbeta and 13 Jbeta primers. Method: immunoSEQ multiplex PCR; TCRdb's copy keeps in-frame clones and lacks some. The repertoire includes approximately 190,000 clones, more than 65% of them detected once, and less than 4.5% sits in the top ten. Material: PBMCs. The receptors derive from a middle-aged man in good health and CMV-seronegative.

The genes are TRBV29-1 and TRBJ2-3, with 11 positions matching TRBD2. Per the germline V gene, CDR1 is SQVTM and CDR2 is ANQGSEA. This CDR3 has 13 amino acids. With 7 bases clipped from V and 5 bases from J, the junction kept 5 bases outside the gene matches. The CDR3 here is CSAETSGVDTQYF. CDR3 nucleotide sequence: TGCAGCGCCGAGACTAGCGGGGTAGATACGCAGTATTTT.

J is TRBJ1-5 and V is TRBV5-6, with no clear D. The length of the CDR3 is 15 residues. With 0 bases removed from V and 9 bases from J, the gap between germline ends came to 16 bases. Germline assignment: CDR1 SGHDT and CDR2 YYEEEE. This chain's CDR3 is CASSLGSSGVSPQHF. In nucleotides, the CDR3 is TGTGCCAGCAGCTTGGGGTCCAGCGGGGTCTCGCCCCAGCATTTT.

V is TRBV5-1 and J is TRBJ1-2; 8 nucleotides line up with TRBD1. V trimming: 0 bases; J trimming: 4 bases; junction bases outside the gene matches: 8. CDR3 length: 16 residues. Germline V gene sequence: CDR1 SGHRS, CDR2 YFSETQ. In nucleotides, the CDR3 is TGCGCCAGCAGCTTGGATAGGACAGGGACCTTCTATGGCTACACCTTC. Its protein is CASSLDRTGTFYGYTF.

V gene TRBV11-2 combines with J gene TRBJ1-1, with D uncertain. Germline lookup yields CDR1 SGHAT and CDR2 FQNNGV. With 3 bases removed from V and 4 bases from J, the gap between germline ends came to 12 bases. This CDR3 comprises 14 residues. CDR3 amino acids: CASSLAGKPTEAFF. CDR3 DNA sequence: TGTGCCAGCAGCTTGGCGGGGAAGCCCACTGAAGCTTTCTTT.

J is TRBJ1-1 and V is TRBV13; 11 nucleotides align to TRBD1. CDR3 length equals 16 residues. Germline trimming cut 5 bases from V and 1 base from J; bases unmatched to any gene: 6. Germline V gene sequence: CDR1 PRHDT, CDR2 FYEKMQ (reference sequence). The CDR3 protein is CASSAGTGGENTEAFF. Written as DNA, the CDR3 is TGTGCCAGCAGCGCAGGGACAGGGGGAGAGAACACTGAAGCTTTCTTT.

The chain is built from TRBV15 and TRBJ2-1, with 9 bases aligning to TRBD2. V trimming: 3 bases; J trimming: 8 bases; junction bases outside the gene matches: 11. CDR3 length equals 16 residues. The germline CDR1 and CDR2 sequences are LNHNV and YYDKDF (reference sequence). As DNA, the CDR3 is TGTGCCACCAGCAGGGGGCGGCGGGGGGGCTCGGATGAGCAGTTCTTC. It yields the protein CATSRGRRGGSDEQFF.

CDR3 sequence: CASSLGLAGVNEQFF. DNA for the CDR3: TGCGCCAGCAGCCTGGGACTAGCGGGGGTCAATGAGCAGTTCTTC. This chain links TRBV5-1 with TRBJ2-1; 14 bases are shared with TRBD2. After removal of 4 bases from V and 6 bases from J, the junction contained 3 bases not matched to a gene. The germline gives CDR1 SGHRS, CDR2 YFSETQ. This CDR3 region has 15 residues.

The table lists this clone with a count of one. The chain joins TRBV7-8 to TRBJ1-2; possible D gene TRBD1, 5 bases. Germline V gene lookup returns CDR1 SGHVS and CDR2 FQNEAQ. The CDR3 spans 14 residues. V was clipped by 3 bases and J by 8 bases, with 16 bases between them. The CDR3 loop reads CASSFLTELEGYTF. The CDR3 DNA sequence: TGTGCCAGCAGCTTTTTGACAGAACTTGAGGGCTACACCTTC.

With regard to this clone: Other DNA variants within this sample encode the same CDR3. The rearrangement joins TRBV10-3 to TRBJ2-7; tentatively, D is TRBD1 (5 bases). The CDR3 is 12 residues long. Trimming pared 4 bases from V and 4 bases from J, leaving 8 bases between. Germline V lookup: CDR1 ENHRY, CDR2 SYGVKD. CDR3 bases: TGTGCCATCAGTGGTCAGGGTTACGAGCAGTACTTC. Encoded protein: CAISGQGYEQYF.

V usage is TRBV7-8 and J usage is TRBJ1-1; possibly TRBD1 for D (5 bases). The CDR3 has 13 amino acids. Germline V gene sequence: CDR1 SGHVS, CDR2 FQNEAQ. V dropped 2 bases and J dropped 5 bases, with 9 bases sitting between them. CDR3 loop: CASSLWGGTEAFF. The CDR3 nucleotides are TGTGCCAGCAGCTTATGGGGCGGAACTGAAGCTTTCTTT.

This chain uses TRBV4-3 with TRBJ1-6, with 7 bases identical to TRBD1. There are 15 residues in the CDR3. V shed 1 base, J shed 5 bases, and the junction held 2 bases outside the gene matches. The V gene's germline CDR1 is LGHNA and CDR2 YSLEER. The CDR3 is CASSQAGQDNSPLHF. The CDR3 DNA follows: TGCGCCAGCAGCCAAGCCGGACAGGATAATTCACCCCTCCACTTT.

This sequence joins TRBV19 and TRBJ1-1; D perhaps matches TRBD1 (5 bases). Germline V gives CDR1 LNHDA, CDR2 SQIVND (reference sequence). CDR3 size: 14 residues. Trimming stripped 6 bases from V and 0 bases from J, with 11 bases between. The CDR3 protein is CASREGVLNTEAFF. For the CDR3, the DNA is TGTGCCAGTAGGGAAGGGGTTTTGAACACTGAAGCTTTCTTT.

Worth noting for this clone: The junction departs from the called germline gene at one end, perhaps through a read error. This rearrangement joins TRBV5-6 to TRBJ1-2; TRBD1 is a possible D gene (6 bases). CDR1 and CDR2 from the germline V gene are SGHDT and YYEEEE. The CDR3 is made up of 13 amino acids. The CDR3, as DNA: TGTGCCAGCAGCTCGCTAACAGGGTACTCGCTGGCCTTC. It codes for CASSSLTGYSLAF.

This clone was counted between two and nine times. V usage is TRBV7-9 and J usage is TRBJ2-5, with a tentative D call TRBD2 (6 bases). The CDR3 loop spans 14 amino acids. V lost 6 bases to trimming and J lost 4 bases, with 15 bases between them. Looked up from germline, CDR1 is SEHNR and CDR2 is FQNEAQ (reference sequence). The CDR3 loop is CASRPPGVGETQYF. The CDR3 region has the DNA TGTGCCAGCAGACCCCCGGGGGTGGGAGAGACCCAGTACTTC.

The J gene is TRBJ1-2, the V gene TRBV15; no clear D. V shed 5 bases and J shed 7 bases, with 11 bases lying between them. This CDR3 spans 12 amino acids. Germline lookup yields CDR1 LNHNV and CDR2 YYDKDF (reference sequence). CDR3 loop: CATSVDMRGYTF. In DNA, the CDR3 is TGTGCCACCAGCGTCGACATGCGTGGCTACACCTTC.

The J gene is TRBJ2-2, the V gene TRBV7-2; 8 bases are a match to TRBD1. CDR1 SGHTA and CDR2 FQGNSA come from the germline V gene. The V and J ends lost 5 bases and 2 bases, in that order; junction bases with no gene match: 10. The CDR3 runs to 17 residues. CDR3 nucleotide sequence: TGTGCCAGCAGCCGTAGGTGGGGACAGGCCAACACCGGGGAGCTGTTTTTT. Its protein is CASSRRWGQANTGELFF.

The CDR3 region has the DNA TGTGCCAGCAGCTCTGCGAGCAATCAGCCCCAGCATTTT. Protein product: CASSSASNQPQHF. The chain uses TRBV7-9 and TRBJ1-5; D is unclear. V was trimmed by 4 bases and J by 1 base, leaving 5 bases between them. This CDR3 is 13 amino acids long. The germline V gene encodes CDR1 SEHNR and CDR2 FQNEAQ (reference sequence).

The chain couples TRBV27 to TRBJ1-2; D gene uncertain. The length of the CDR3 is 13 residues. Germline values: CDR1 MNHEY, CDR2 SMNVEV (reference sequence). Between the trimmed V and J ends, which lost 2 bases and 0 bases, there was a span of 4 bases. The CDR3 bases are TGTGCCAGCAGTTTAGCGGCTAACTATGGCTACACCTTC. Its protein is CASSLAANYGYTF.

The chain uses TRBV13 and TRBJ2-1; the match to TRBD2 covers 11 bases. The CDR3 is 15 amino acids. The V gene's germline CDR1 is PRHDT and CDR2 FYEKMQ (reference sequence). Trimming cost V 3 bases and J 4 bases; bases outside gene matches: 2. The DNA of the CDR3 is TGTGCCAGCAGCTTGACTAGCGGGAATTACAATGAGCAGTTCTTC. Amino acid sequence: CASSLTSGNYNEQFF.

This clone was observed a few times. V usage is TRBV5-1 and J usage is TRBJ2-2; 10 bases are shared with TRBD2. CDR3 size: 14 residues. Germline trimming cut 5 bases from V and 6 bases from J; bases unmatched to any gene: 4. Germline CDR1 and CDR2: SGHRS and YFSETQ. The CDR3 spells CASRVSGGAGELFF. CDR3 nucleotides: TGCGCCAGCAGAGTCAGCGGGGGGGCCGGGGAGCTGTTTTTT.

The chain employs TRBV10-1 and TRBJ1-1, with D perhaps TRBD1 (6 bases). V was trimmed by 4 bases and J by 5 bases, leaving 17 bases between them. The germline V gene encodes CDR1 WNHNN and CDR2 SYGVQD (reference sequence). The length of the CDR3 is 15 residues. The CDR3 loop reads CASSAGTGRGTEAFF. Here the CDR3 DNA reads TGCGCCAGCAGTGCCGGAACAGGGAGAGGGACTGAAGCTTTCTTT.

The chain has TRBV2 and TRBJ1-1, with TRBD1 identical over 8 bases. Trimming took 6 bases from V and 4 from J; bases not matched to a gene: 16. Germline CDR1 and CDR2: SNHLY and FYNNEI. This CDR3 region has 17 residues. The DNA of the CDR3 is TGTGCCAGCAGCGTCTCAGGGGGCGCAGGGCGGAGCACTGAAGCTTTCTTT. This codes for CASSVSGGAGRSTEAFF.